Following are 19 T cell receptor beta chains from one sample sequenced in a study of T cell responses to AZD1222 COVID-19 vaccine. Libraries were prepared by immunoSEQ multiplex PCR; TCRdb keeps only in-frame clonotypes and omits some of them. The sample gives 150,000 or so clones, approximately 90% of which show up once; approximately 1.5% is in the top ten. Specimen: peripheral blood, collected 28 days after the second AZD1222 dose. These receptors all stem from an adult who received the AZD1222 COVID-19 vaccine.

The chain carries TRBV29-1 and TRBJ1-1; TRBD1 aligns across 7 bases. The trim removed 4 bases at V and 1 base at J, leaving 0 bases unmatched. Germline V gene sequence: CDR1 SQVTM, CDR2 ANQGSEA. The CDR3 length is 12 residues. The DNA of the CDR3 is TGCAGCGTTGGGACAGGGAACACTGAAGCTTTCTTT. This codes for CSVGTGNTEAFF.

This clone was seen just once. The rearrangement joins TRBV11-2 to TRBJ2-4; D not resolved. The CDR3 runs 14 residues. V lost 2 bases and J lost 1, with 6 bases in between. Germline CDR1 is SGHAT and CDR2 is FQNNGV. The CDR3: CASSLRAAKNIQYF. In DNA form, the CDR3 reads TGTGCCAGCAGCTTACGGGCTGCCAAAAACATTCAGTACTTC.

The J gene is TRBJ2-1, the V gene TRBV10-1, with D unresolved. V was clipped by 5 bases and J by 1 base, with 12 bases between them. The germline V gene has CDR1 WNHNN and CDR2 SYGVQD (reference sequence). The CDR3 has 15 residues. The CDR3 protein is CASSKTAHSYNEQFF. In DNA form, the CDR3 reads TGCGCCAGCAGTAAGACGGCCCATTCCTACAATGAGCAGTTCTTC.

The chain uses TRBV5-5 and TRBJ1-6; D is unclear. The CDR3 has 14 amino acids. Germline CDR1 reads SGHKS; CDR2 reads YYEKEE (reference sequence). V lost 0 bases, J lost 6 bases, and 7 bases lay in between. DNA for the CDR3: TGTGCCAGCAGCTTGGGACACATTAATTCACCCCTCCACTTT. Translating it yields CASSLGHINSPLHF.

The chain links TRBV5-4 to TRBJ2-1; maybe TRBD1 (5 bases). V lost 2 bases, J lost 5 bases, and 14 bases lay in between. In germline, CDR1 is SGHNT, CDR2 YYREEE (reference sequence). This CDR3 spans 15 amino acids. CDR3 loop: CASSFRLGVDNEQFF. CDR3 DNA: TGTGCCAGCAGCTTTCGGCTAGGGGTAGACAATGAGCAGTTCTTC. Full variable domain (rest looked up from reference TRBV5-4 and TRBJ2-1): ETGVTQSPTHLIKTRGQQVTLRCSSQSGHNTVSWYQQALGQGPQFIFQYYREEENGRGNFPPRFSGLQFPNYSSELNVNALELDDSALYLCASSFRLGVDNEQFFGPGTRLTVL.

The rearrangement uses TRBV28 and TRBJ2-7, with 9 positions matching TRBD2. In germline, CDR1 is MDHEN, CDR2 SYDVKM. This CDR3 is 14 amino acids long. Unmatched junction bases numbered 7, after V lost 6 bases and J lost 4 bases. CDR3 coding DNA: TGTGCCAGCAGACCAGGCGGGAGGGCGTACGAGCAGTACTTC. Translating gives CASRPGGRAYEQYF.

This clone came up once. This CDR3 is CASSTSYEAFF. CDR3 nucleotide sequence: TGTGCCAGCAGTACTTCCTATGAAGCTTTCTTT. V gene TRBV28 combines with J gene TRBJ1-1; D remains unclear. Between the trimmed V and J ends, which lost 5 bases and 7 bases, there was a span of 8 bases. The CDR3 extends over 11 amino acids. The germline gives CDR1 MDHEN, CDR2 SYDVKM.

The genes are TRBV24-1 and TRBJ2-1, with D possibly being TRBD1 (6 bases). The V and J ends lost 4 bases and 7 bases respectively, with 16 bases between them. Germline V gene lookup returns CDR1 KGHDR and CDR2 SFDVKD. CDR3 size: 15 residues. The CDR3 region has the DNA TGTGCCACCAGTGACGGGGTGAACAGGGTAAATGAGCAGTTCTTC. Translation gives CATSDGVNRVNEQFF.

This sequence joins TRBV18 and TRBJ1-2, with D hard to call. The CDR3 spans 14 residues. Germline CDR1 is KGHSH and CDR2 is LQKENI. Trimming left V 3 bases short and J 0 bases short, with 8 bases between. The CDR3 loop is CASSPVDTNYGYTF. CDR3 nucleotide sequence: TGTGCCAGCTCACCTGTAGACACTAACTATGGCTACACCTTC.

The chain uses TRBV6-5 and TRBJ1-2; TRBD1 agrees at 8 bases. Germline V gene data show CDR1 as MNHEY and CDR2 as SVGAGI. Unmatched junction bases numbered 8, after V lost 2 bases and J lost 6 bases. This CDR3 spans 15 amino acids. CDR3 nucleotides: TGTGCCAGCAGTTACGGGACAGGACGGTGGAATGGCTACACCTTC. It codes for CASSYGTGRWNGYTF.

This clone was seen just once. The chain uses TRBV12-3 or TRBV12-4 and TRBJ1-2, with D unclear. Trimming removed 8 bases from V and 8 bases from J, with 15 bases in between. The CDR3 is made up of 12 amino acids. This CDR3 is CASRYWRDGYTF. The CDR3 DNA reads as TGTGCCAGCCGATACTGGAGAGACGGCTACACCTTC.

This sequence joins TRBV5-4 and TRBJ2-6, with 8 bases identical to TRBD1. The CDR3 loop spans 17 amino acids. J gave up 1 base and V 4 bases, and 7 bases lay outside the gene matches. The germline CDR1 and CDR2 sequences are SGHNT and YYREEE (reference sequence). CDR3 region: CASSSGQGRSGANVLTF. CDR3 DNA: TGTGCCAGCAGCAGCGGACAGGGAAGGTCTGGGGCCAACGTCCTGACTTTC.

The chain carries TRBV2 and TRBJ1-4; D uncertain. Germline CDR1 is SNHLY and CDR2 is FYNNEI. V dropped 6 bases and J dropped 8 bases, with 10 bases sitting between them. CDR3 size: 12 residues. The CDR3 bases are TGTGCCAGCAGGAGGTGGCGGGAAAAACTGTTTTTT. Amino acid sequence: CASRRWREKLFF.

This rearrangement joins TRBV6-5 to TRBJ1-4; TRBD1 matches at 9 bases. Germline V lookup: CDR1 MNHEY, CDR2 SVGAGI. V shed 7 bases and J 8 bases; nucleotides not matched to a gene: 11. The CDR3 extends over 15 amino acids. The CDR3 spells CASTKTGGASEKLFF. CDR3 coding DNA: TGTGCCAGCACAAAAACAGGGGGCGCGAGCGAAAAACTGTTTTTT.

The chain employs TRBV19 and TRBJ2-4; 8 nucleotides align to TRBD2. The junction had 9 bases not matched to a gene; V was cut back by 1 base and J by 4 bases. In germline, CDR1 is LNHDA, CDR2 SQIVND (reference sequence). CDR3 size: 17 residues. The CDR3 DNA follows: TGTGCCAGTAGTATAGTCGGTGCGGGGGGACATAAAAACATTCAGTACTTC. Translating gives CASSIVGAGGHKNIQYF.

As concerns this clone: Other nucleotide sequences from this sample produce the same CDR3. The chain is built from TRBV5-1 and TRBJ2-5; no definite D call. V lost 0 bases and J lost 5, with 5 bases in between. Germline loops: CDR1 SGHRS, CDR2 YFSETQ. The CDR3 runs to 12 residues. The CDR3 reads CASSLARETQYF. The CDR3 DNA sequence: TGCGCCAGCAGCTTGGCCCGGGAGACCCAGTACTTC.

V usage is TRBV11-2 and J usage is TRBJ1-5, with D perhaps TRBD1 (5 bases). The CDR3 is made up of 13 amino acids. The germline gives CDR1 SGHAT, CDR2 FQNNGV. Trimming pared 5 bases from V and 3 bases from J, leaving 8 bases between. The CDR3 is CASSPGINQPQHF. CDR3 bases: TGTGCCAGCAGCCCAGGGATCAATCAGCCCCAGCATTTT.

V usage is TRBV2 and J usage is TRBJ1-2; the D is unclear. CDR1 SNHLY and CDR2 FYNNEI come from the germline V gene. The CDR3 extends over 13 amino acids. V was pared by 1 base and J by 5 bases, with 8 bases between. CDR3 sequence (DNA): TGTGCCAGCAGTGAAGGTATTGGGTATGGCTACACCTTC. Translating gives CASSEGIGYGYTF.

The CDR3, as DNA: TGTGCCAGCAGTGATCCTATGGGACCGAAGACCGGCGAGCAGTACTTC. It is translated as CASSDPMGPKTGEQYF. The chain has TRBV27 and TRBJ2-7, with D tentatively TRBD1 or TRBD2 (5 bases each). Germline V lookup: CDR1 MNHEY, CDR2 SMNVEV (reference sequence). V lost 5 bases to trimming and J lost 6 bases, with 23 bases between them. The CDR3 is made up of 16 amino acids.